The 28 T cell receptor beta chains in this list originate from one sample, sequenced in a study of blood T cell repertoires in COVID-19. Some clones are missing from TCRdb's copy, which holds only in-frame ones; the method was immunoSEQ multiplex PCR. The sample contains 200,000 to 250,000 clones, 82% of which appear only once. The sequencing input was PBMCs or T cells enriched from blood (not recorded which). The receptors here all came from a woman aged 55-70 years who had recovered from COVID-19.

The J gene is TRBJ1-5, the V gene TRBV5-6; D is possibly TRBD1 (5 bases). The length of the CDR3 is 15 residues. Trimming removed 5 bases from V and 9 bases from J, with 21 bases in between. CDR1 SGHDT and CDR2 YYEEEE come from the germline V gene. As DNA, the CDR3 is TGTGCCAGCAGTCGAGCACTGGGGGGTGTGGGGCCCCAGCATTTT. Its translation is CASSRALGGVGPQHF.

This clone was counted between two and nine times. The rearrangement links TRBV29-1 to TRBJ1-4, with TRBD1 as a possible D gene (6 bases). V lost 0 bases and J lost 10, with 9 bases in between. Germline lookup yields CDR1 SQVTM and CDR2 ANQGSEA. This CDR3 spans 12 amino acids. In DNA form, the CDR3 reads TGCAGCGTTGAAGAGCCCAGGGGAAAACTGTTTTTT. Its protein is CSVEEPRGKLFF.

A few counts support this clone. The same CDR3 can be traced to other DNA sequences in this sample. CDR3 nucleotides: TGTGCCAGCACCCAGGGACTTTACAATGAGCAGTTCTTC. Translation gives CASTQGLYNEQFF. The chain uses TRBV12-3 or TRBV12-4 and TRBJ2-1; a possible D gene is TRBD2 (6 bases). V was pared by 7 bases and J by 4 bases, with 11 bases between. This CDR3 is built from 13 residues.

The V and J genes are TRBV6-5 and TRBJ1-3; 9 positions agree with TRBD1. CDR3 length: 15 residues. The V gene's germline CDR1 is MNHEY and CDR2 SVGAGI. After removal of 5 bases from V and 6 bases from J, the junction contained 8 bases not matched to a gene. CDR3 amino acids: CASSPIGQGKNTIYF. CDR3 nucleotide sequence: TGTGCCAGCAGTCCAATTGGACAGGGGAAAAACACCATATATTTT.

This clone was detected many times. The chain uses TRBV19 and TRBJ1-5, with TRBD1 matching 7 bases. This CDR3 comprises 14 residues. Germline assignment: CDR1 LNHDA and CDR2 SQIVND (reference sequence). V shed 4 bases, J shed 3 bases, and the junction held 3 bases outside the gene matches. The CDR3 loop is CASSTGTANQPQHF. The DNA of the CDR3 is TGTGCCAGTAGTACTGGGACAGCCAATCAGCCCCAGCATTTT.

The gene calls are TRBV6-6 and TRBJ1-6; 9 bases align to TRBD1. The CDR3 is 13 amino acids. The V and J ends lost 8 bases and 7 bases, in that order; junction bases with no gene match: 3. Per germline, CDR1 MNHNY and CDR2 SVGAGI (reference sequence). The CDR3 loop reads CASHGQGNSPLHF. The CDR3 DNA follows: TGTGCCAGCCACGGACAGGGGAATTCACCCCTCCACTTT.

The chain couples TRBV7-2 to TRBJ2-1; 9 bases map to TRBD2. The germline V gene has CDR1 SGHTA and CDR2 FQGNSA. Unmatched junction bases numbered 2, after V lost 6 bases and J lost 2 bases. The CDR3 is 14 amino acids. CDR3 loop: CASRRGGTYNEQFF. The CDR3 DNA follows: TGTGCCAGCAGGCGGGGGGGCACCTACAATGAGCAGTTCTTC. The variable domain in full, with the rest retrieved from reference TRBV7-2 and TRBJ2-1, is GAGVSQSPSNKVTEKGKDVELRCDPISGHTALYWYRQSLGQGLEFLIYFQGNSAPDKSGLPSDRFSAERTGGSVSTLTIQRTQQEDSAVYLCASRRGGTYNEQFFGPGTRLTVL.

The V and J genes are TRBV4-2 and TRBJ2-3, with D perhaps TRBD2 (7 bases). Germline V gene sequence: CDR1 LGHNA, CDR2 YNFKEQ. The CDR3 consists of 19 residues. Trimming removed 0 bases from V and 2 bases from J, with 21 bases in between. CDR3 DNA sequence: TGTGCCAGCAGCCAAGATCACGGCGGGGGCCGAGATTTCACAGATACGCAGTATTTT. As protein: CASSQDHGGGRDFTDTQYF.

This clone appeared a few times. The chain combines TRBV5-6 with TRBJ1-3; TRBD1 aligns across 7 bases. Trimming cost V 3 bases and J 4 bases; bases outside gene matches: 7. The CDR3 is 15 residues long. The germline V gene encodes CDR1 SGHDT and CDR2 YYEEEE. The CDR3 loop reads CASSWPTGEGNTIYF. The CDR3 coding sequence is TGTGCCAGCAGCTGGCCCACAGGGGAGGGAAACACCATATATTTT.

V and J are TRBV18 and TRBJ2-5, with TRBD1 as a possible D gene (6 bases). The CDR3 extends over 15 amino acids. Germline assignment: CDR1 KGHSH and CDR2 LQKENI. V was clipped by 3 bases and J by 5 bases, with 16 bases between them. The CDR3 DNA is TGTGCCAGCTCACCCCTTGCAGGGGTTGGGGAGACCCAGTACTTC. This gives the protein CASSPLAGVGETQYF.

This clone appeared a few times. The V gene is TRBV29-1, the J gene TRBJ1-1, with 11 positions matching TRBD1. The CDR3 contains 13 residues. V dropped 4 bases and J dropped 6; count of bases not matched to a gene: 4. CDR1 SQVTM and CDR2 ANQGSEA come from the germline V gene. In DNA, the CDR3 is TGCAGCGTTGGGGGACAGGGGGGTGCTGAAGCTTTCTTT. This sequence encodes CSVGGQGGAEAFF.

The chain is built from TRBV6-5 and TRBJ1-2; TRBD1 agrees at 7 bases. The CDR3 spans 13 residues. The germline V gene encodes CDR1 MNHEY and CDR2 SVGAGI. Trimming removed 6 bases from V and 5 bases from J; junction bases left unmatched: 6. The CDR3 region is CASRTGQKYGYTF. The CDR3, as DNA: TGTGCCAGCAGGACGGGACAGAAATATGGCTACACCTTC.

This rearrangement joins TRBV18 to TRBJ2-1; the match to TRBD1 covers 9 bases. Per the germline V gene, CDR1 is KGHSH and CDR2 is LQKENI. Trimming removed 5 bases from V and 4 bases from J; junction bases left unmatched: 12. The CDR3 is 17 residues long. The CDR3: CASSSTRDRETYNEQFF. The CDR3 DNA reads as TGTGCCAGCTCATCTACACGGGACAGGGAAACGTACAATGAGCAGTTCTTC.

Notes on this clone: A junction end diverges from the germline sequence, so it may reflect a read error. V and J are TRBV5-4 and TRBJ2-1; TRBD1 aligns across 9 bases. Looked up from germline, CDR1 is SGHNT and CDR2 is YYREEE (reference sequence). There are 13 residues in the CDR3. The CDR3 nucleotides read TGTGCCAGCAGCTTGCGGGACAGGGCTTCTAAGCTCTTC. It is translated as CASSLRDRASKLF.

This chain uses TRBV7-8 with TRBJ2-7; 7 bases align to TRBD1. Germline trimming cut 1 base from V and 4 bases from J; bases unmatched to any gene: 10. The CDR3 spans 16 residues. Germline V gene data show CDR1 as SGHVS and CDR2 as FQNEAQ. As DNA, the CDR3 is TGTGCCAGCAGCTTAGAAGGACAGGCGATCCTTTACGAGCAGTACTTC. Its protein is CASSLEGQAILYEQYF.

The chain combines TRBV6-5 with TRBJ2-1, with D possibly being TRBD1 (6 bases). CDR3 length: 14 residues. Between the trimmed V and J ends, which lost 6 bases and 6 bases, there was a span of 15 bases. Germline values: CDR1 MNHEY, CDR2 SVGAGI. CDR3 sequence: CASRDPRGVNEQFF. The CDR3 DNA reads TGTGCCAGCAGAGACCCCAGGGGAGTCAATGAGCAGTTCTTC.

The CDR3 protein is CASSLDRNYGYTF. CDR3 nucleotide sequence: TGCGCCAGCAGCTTGGACAGGAACTATGGCTACACCTTC. The chain combines TRBV5-1 with TRBJ1-2; D perhaps matches TRBD1 (5 bases). The V and J ends lost 0 bases and 2 bases respectively, with 5 bases between them. CDR1 SGHRS and CDR2 YFSETQ come from the germline V gene. This CDR3 contains 13 residues.

V and J are TRBV7-9 and TRBJ1-4, with TRBD1 as a possible D gene (6 bases). This CDR3 has 14 residues. Germline values: CDR1 SEHNR, CDR2 FQNEAQ (reference sequence). V lost 3 bases to trimming and J lost 7 bases, with 12 bases between them. The CDR3 DNA reads as TGTGCCAGCAGCTTCGGGGGGCGTCCTGAAAAACTGTTTTTT. Translated: CASSFGGRPEKLFF.

This chain uses TRBV7-2 with TRBJ1-5; a weak D match, TRBD1 (5 bases). CDR1 is SGHTA and CDR2 is FQGNSA in the germline V gene. The germline V and J ends were trimmed by 1 base and 7 bases, with 20 bases remaining between them. The CDR3 has 17 residues. DNA for the CDR3: TGTGCCAGCAGCTTAGAGGCCCCGGGGGGAATAGGCCAGCCCCAGCATTTT. This gives the protein CASSLEAPGGIGQPQHF.

This chain connects TRBV19 to TRBJ1-2; D gene uncertain. CDR1 is LNHDA and CDR2 is SQIVND in the germline V gene (reference sequence). Trimming pared 2 bases from V and 3 bases from J, leaving 4 bases between. This CDR3 is built from 12 residues. CDR3 sequence (DNA): TGTGCCAGTAGTATACCGTACTATGGCTACACCTTC. Its translation: CASSIPYYGYTF. The full variable domain, with the rest looked up from reference TRBV19 and TRBJ1-2, is DGGITQSPKYLFRKEGQNVTLSCEQNLNHDAMYWYRQDPGQGLRLIYYSQIVNDFQKGDIAEGYSVSREKKESFPLTVTSAQKNPTAFYLCASSIPYYGYTFGSGTRLTVV.

The table lists this clone with a count of one. This chain connects TRBV2 to TRBJ1-4; 12 bases map to TRBD1. Germline trimming cut 5 bases from V and 4 bases from J; bases unmatched to any gene: 5. Germline-derived CDR1 and CDR2 are SNHLY and FYNNEI. CDR3 length: 16 amino acids. In DNA form, the CDR3 reads TGTGCCAGCAGTAAAGGGACAGGGGGCATTAATGAAAAACTGTTTTTT. Translated, it gives CASSKGTGGINEKLFF.

The V and J genes are TRBV10-3 and TRBJ1-2, with TRBD1 identical over 7 bases. The CDR3 runs 16 residues. Germline CDR1 ENHRY, CDR2 SYGVKD. With V trimmed by 5 bases and J by 1 base, 10 bases remained unmatched. CDR3 coding DNA: TGTGCCATCAGTTCTCCGGACAGGCTGGGTAACTATGGCTACACCTTC. This gives the protein CAISSPDRLGNYGYTF.

J is TRBJ2-1 and V is TRBV5-1, with TRBD2 matching 12 bases. With V trimmed by 4 bases and J by 8 bases, 7 bases remained unmatched. The CDR3 sequence is 15 residues long. CDR1 is SGHRS and CDR2 is YFSETQ in the germline V gene. CDR3 nucleotide sequence: TGCGCCAGCAGCAGGGGACTAGCGGGTCAGGATGAGCAGTTCTTC. Protein: CASSRGLAGQDEQFF.

This clone was counted only a few times. The chain combines TRBV7-8 with TRBJ1-1; no firm D call. Per the germline V gene, CDR1 is SGHVS and CDR2 is FQNEAQ. This CDR3 spans 14 amino acids. V lost 2 bases and J 1 base, leaving 8 bases between the germline ends. DNA of the CDR3: TGTGCCAGCAGCTTAACGACACCGAACACTGAAGCTTTCTTT. Amino acids: CASSLTTPNTEAFF.

This clone was picked up one time. V and J are TRBV4-1 and TRBJ2-1; 8 bases align to TRBD2. The V segment lost 0 bases and the J segment 6 bases; nucleotides outside the gene matches: 7. Germline CDR1 is MGHRA and CDR2 is YSYEKL. The CDR3 runs 16 residues. CDR3 in amino acids: CASSQDPGRAFNEQFF. DNA of the CDR3: TGCGCCAGCAGCCAAGATCCCGGGAGGGCCTTCAATGAGCAGTTCTTC.

In DNA form, the CDR3 reads TGTGCCAGCAGCTTGGTCCCTGCGGGGGGAAACACCGGGGAGCTGTTTTTT. Encoded protein: CASSLVPAGGNTGELFF. The chain links TRBV5-4 to TRBJ2-2; 8 nucleotides agree with TRBD2. The junction had 6 bases not matched to a gene; V was cut back by 0 bases and J by 2 bases. This CDR3 is 17 amino acids long. In germline, CDR1 is SGHNT, CDR2 YYREEE (reference sequence).

The chain uses TRBV6-5 and TRBJ1-4, with 9 bases that match TRBD1. The CDR3 is 15 residues long. With 5 bases clipped from V and 2 bases from J, the junction kept 3 bases outside the gene matches. From germline, CDR1 is MNHEY and CDR2 SVGAGI. CDR3 in DNA: TGTGCCAGCAGTCATGGGACAGGGACTAATGAAAAACTGTTTTTT. It specifies CASSHGTGTNEKLFF.

The chain recombines TRBV21-1 with TRBJ2-7; the D segment call TRBD1 is taken from the table without a DNA check. TRBV21-1 is designated a pseudogene. The CDR3 runs to 14 residues. In nucleotides, the CDR3 is TGTGCCAGCATCCAGGGGAAGAGGGCCTACGAGCAGTACTTC. Translating it yields CASIQGKRAYEQYF.